This T cell receptor (beta chain) stems from a study of blood T cells in healthy people across ages. Notes on the study in general: The study found more naive CD4+ cells and higher diversity in long-lived than aged donors. Donor CMV status, an unknown factor, possibly confounded changes in expanded clonotypes.

This clonotype was seen only a few times. Its antigen is not identified. The CDR3 consists of 16 residues. Trimming stripped 1 base from V and 2 bases from J, with 15 bases between. CDR1 is DFQATT, CDR2 SNEGSKA, per germline (reference sequence). Ranging in age from about 6 to 95, the donors were healthy Caucasian individuals from Russia. The use of a sample-barcoded 5' primer and a J-beta primer mix characterized a second PCR of about 6 to 11 cycles. No fewer than 3 million CDR3-containing paired-end reads came from each sample. TCRdb fed the 5' RACE reads into MiXCR, producing one record per CDR3 protein. The sample shows 1.5 million to 1.8 million distinct CDR3 sequences, about 42% of them seen only once.

The chain links TRBV20-1 to TRBJ2-1; the D gene is possibly TRBD2 (5 bases). Sequencing was performed on blood. The sequence derives from a woman aged 18-29 years in good health. CDR3 coding DNA: TGCAGTGCTAGAGTGTACGAGGGAAGGGCCTACAATGAGCAGTTCTTC. Amino acids: CSARVYEGRAYNEQFF.